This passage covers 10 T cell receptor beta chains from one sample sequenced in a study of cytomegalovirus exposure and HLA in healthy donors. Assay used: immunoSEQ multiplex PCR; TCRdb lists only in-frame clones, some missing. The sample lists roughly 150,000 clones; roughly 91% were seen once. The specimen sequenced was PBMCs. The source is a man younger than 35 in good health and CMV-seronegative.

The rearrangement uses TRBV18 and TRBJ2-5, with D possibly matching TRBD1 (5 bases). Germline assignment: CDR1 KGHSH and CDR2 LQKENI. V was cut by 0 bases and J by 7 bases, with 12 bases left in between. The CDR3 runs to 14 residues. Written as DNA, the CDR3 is TGTGCCAGCTCACCACCTCTGCAGGGTGGGACCCAGTACTTC. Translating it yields CASSPPLQGGTQYF.

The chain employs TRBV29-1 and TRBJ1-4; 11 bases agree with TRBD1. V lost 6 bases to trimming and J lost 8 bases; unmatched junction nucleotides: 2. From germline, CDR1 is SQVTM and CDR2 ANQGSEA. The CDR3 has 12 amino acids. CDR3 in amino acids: CSVGQGVEKLFF. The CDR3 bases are TGCAGCGTGGGACAGGGGGTCGAAAAACTGTTTTTT.

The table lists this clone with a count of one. The CDR3 spells CASSFRNSYGYTF. CDR3 bases: TGTGCCAGCAGTTTCCGAAATAGCTATGGCTACACCTTC. The chain uses TRBV27 and TRBJ1-2; D is ambiguous. Germline CDR1 reads MNHEY; CDR2 reads SMNVEV (reference sequence). The CDR3 covers 13 residues. Trimming took 3 bases from V and 4 from J, leaving 9 bases between them.

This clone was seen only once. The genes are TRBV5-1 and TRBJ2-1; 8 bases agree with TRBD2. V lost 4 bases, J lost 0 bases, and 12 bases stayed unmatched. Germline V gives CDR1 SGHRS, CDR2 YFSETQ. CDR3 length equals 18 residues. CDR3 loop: CASSTWGSGVSSYNEQFF. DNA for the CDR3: TGCGCCAGCAGCACCTGGGGTAGCGGGGTCAGCTCCTACAATGAGCAGTTCTTC.

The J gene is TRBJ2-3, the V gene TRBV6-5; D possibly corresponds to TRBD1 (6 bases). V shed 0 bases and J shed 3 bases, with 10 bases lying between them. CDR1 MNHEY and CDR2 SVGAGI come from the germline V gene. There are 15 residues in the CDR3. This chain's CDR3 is CASSYSGQGTDTQYF. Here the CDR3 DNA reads TGTGCCAGCAGTTACTCGGGGCAGGGGACAGATACGCAGTATTTT.

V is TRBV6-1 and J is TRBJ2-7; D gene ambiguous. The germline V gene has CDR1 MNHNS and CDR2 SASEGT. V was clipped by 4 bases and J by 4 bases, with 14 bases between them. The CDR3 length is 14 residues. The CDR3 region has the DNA TGTGCCAGCAGTGTAAGACGGCTAGATTACGAGCAGTACTTC. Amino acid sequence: CASSVRRLDYEQYF.

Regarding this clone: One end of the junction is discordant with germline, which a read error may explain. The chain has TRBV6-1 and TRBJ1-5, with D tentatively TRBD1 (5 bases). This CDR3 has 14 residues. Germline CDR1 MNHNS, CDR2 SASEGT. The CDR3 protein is CASSEGENNQPQHF. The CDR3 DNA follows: TGTGCCAGCAGCGAAGGGGAGAACAATCAGCCCCAGCATTTT.

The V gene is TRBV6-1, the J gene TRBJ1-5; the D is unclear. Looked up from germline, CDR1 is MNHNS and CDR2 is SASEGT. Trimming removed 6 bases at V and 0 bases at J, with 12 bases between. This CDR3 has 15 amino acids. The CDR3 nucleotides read TGTGCCAGCAGGCAGAATTTATATAGCAATCAGCCCCAGCATTTT. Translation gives CASRQNLYSNQPQHF.

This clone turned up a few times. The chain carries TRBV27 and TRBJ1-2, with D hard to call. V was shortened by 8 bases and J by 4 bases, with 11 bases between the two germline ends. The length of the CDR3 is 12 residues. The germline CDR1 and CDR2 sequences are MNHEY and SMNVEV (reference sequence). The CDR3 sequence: CASGGLGYGYTF. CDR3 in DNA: TGTGCCAGCGGAGGCCTCGGCTATGGCTACACCTTC.

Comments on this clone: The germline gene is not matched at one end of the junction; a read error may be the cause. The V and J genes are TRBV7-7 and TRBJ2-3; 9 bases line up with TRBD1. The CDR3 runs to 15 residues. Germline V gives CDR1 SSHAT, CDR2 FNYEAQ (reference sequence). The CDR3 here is CASSSGTGSTDTQYF. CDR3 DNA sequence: TGTGCTAGCAGCTCCGGGACAGGGAGCACAGATACGCAGTATTTT.